The rows below give T cell receptor beta chains drawn from one sample of a study of blood T cell repertoires in COVID-19. Generated by immunoSEQ multiplex PCR, the TCRdb table keeps only in-frame clones and is missing some. The sample holds roughly 300,000 clones; approximately 83% are singletons and the top ten take 7.5% to 10%. The source material was peripheral blood. These receptor sequences come from a woman aged 45-65 years who had recovered from COVID-19. CDR3s include the opening cysteine and the closing phenylalanine or tryptophan. The D gene is left open where the match is weak. The size field is filled for only some rows; it gives once, few, many or a size class.

cdr3_nt: TGTGCCAGCAGCGTAACCAACAGGGGCACAGATACGCAGTATTTT; cdr3_aa: CASSVTNRGTDTQYF; clone_size: once; v_call: TRBV9; d_call: NA; j_call: TRBJ2-3
cdr3_nt: TGTGCCAGCAGCGTAGAGGCCTGGGGAGTTGAAGCTTTCTTT; cdr3_aa: CASSVEAWGVEAFF; clone_size: NA; v_call: TRBV9; d_call: NA; j_call: TRBJ1-1
cdr3_nt: TGTGCCATCCACGATCCGGGACAAAAGAACACTGAAGCTTTCTTT; cdr3_aa: CAIHDPGQKNTEAFF; clone_size: NA; v_call: TRBV28; d_call: NA; j_call: TRBJ1-1
cdr3_nt: TGTGCCAGCAGTGACTCGACTAGCGGGTCTGGGGCCAACGTCCTGACTTTC; cdr3_aa: CASSDSTSGSGANVLTF; clone_size: few; v_call: TRBV6-4; d_call: TRBD2; j_call: TRBJ2-6
cdr3_nt: TGTGCCAGCAGCTTAGTTGTAGCGGGGGGCGCCGGGGAGCTGTTTTTT; cdr3_aa: CASSLVVAGGAGELFF; clone_size: NA; v_call: TRBV7-6; d_call: TRBD2; j_call: TRBJ2-2
cdr3_nt: TGCAGCGTTCGACAGAGCTCCTACGAGCAGTACTTC; cdr3_aa: CSVRQSSYEQYF; clone_size: NA; v_call: TRBV29-1; d_call: NA; j_call: TRBJ2-7
cdr3_nt: TGTGCCAGCAGCTTATCCGGGGGAGAGACCCAGTACTTC; cdr3_aa: CASSLSGGETQYF; clone_size: few; v_call: TRBV11-2; d_call: NA; j_call: TRBJ2-5
cdr3_nt: TGTGCCAGCAGGGGCACCGGGGAGCTGTTTTTT; cdr3_aa: CASRGTGELFF; clone_size: once; v_call: TRBV19; d_call: NA; j_call: TRBJ2-2
cdr3_nt: TGTGCCAGCAGTTACTCGGGGGGGCGCGGCTCCTACGAGCAGTACTTC; cdr3_aa: CASSYSGGRGSYEQYF; clone_size: NA; v_call: TRBV6-5; d_call: NA; j_call: TRBJ2-7
cdr3_nt: TGTGCCAGCAGCCCCGGACAGGGGGCATCGGTAAACGAGCAGTACTTC; cdr3_aa: CASSPGQGASVNEQYF; clone_size: NA; v_call: TRBV7-9; d_call: TRBD1; j_call: TRBJ2-7
cdr3_nt: TGTGCCAGTAGTAGGTTGGGACAGGGGCGCGCAACTGGATCAGATACGCAGTATTTT; cdr3_aa: CASSRLGQGRATGSDTQYF; clone_size: NA; v_call: TRBV19; d_call: TRBD1; j_call: TRBJ2-3
cdr3_nt: TGCGCCAGCAGCCAAGTTCCAGGGGCCAACTATGGCTACACCTTC; cdr3_aa: CASSQVPGANYGYTF; clone_size: NA; v_call: TRBV4-1; d_call: NA; j_call: TRBJ1-2
cdr3_nt: TGTGCCAGCAGCTCACAGGGGACAGCCGGTAACACCATATATTTT; cdr3_aa: CASSSQGTAGNTIYF; clone_size: NA; v_call: TRBV7-2; d_call: TRBD1; j_call: TRBJ1-3
cdr3_nt: TGTGCCACCAGTGACAACCAGGGTGGAGAGACCCAGTACTTC; cdr3_aa: CATSDNQGGETQYF; clone_size: once; v_call: TRBV24-1; d_call: NA; j_call: TRBJ2-5
cdr3_nt: TGTGCCAGCTCACCCCCTTCCCTAGGGGATAGCTACACCTTC; cdr3_aa: CASSPPSLGDSYTF; clone_size: NA; v_call: TRBV18; d_call: NA; j_call: TRBJ1-2
cdr3_nt: TGTGCCAGTAGTAAGGTCCGGGGGAATGAGCAGTTCTTC; cdr3_aa: CASSKVRGNEQFF; clone_size: NA; v_call: TRBV19; d_call: NA; j_call: TRBJ2-1
cdr3_nt: TGTGCCACCCGGTCTGGGACAGGGACGAACACTGAAGCTTTCTTT; cdr3_aa: CATRSGTGTNTEAFF; clone_size: NA; v_call: TRBV18; d_call: TRBD1; j_call: TRBJ1-1
cdr3_nt: TGTGCCAGCAGCTTGGGGGGAAATGAAAAACTGTTTTTT; cdr3_aa: CASSLGGNEKLFF; clone_size: once; v_call: TRBV7-8; d_call: NA; j_call: TRBJ1-4
cdr3_nt: TGTGCCAGCAGTTTACGCGGTCACGGCAATCAGCCCCAGCATTTT; cdr3_aa: CASSLRGHGNQPQHF; clone_size: NA; v_call: TRBV27; d_call: NA; j_call: TRBJ1-5
cdr3_nt: TGCGCCAGCAGCTTGACTGGACCTAGCGGGGACTCCTACGAGCAGTACTTC; cdr3_aa: CASSLTGPSGDSYEQYF; clone_size: few; v_call: TRBV5-1; d_call: TRBD2; j_call: TRBJ2-7
cdr3_nt: TGTGCCATCAGTGAGTCGAACAGGGGGTCCTACGAGCAGTACTTC; cdr3_aa: CAISESNRGSYEQYF; clone_size: NA; v_call: TRBV10-3; d_call: TRBD1; j_call: TRBJ2-7
cdr3_nt: TGTGCCAGCAGCCCAACAGGGGAATCTCAGCCCCAGCATTTT; cdr3_aa: CASSPTGESQPQHF; clone_size: NA; v_call: TRBV9; d_call: TRBD1; j_call: TRBJ1-5
cdr3_nt: TGTGCCACCAGCACCAGAGGACAGCTAGTCCCAATGAACTTGTTATCCTATGGCTACACCTTC; cdr3_aa: CATSTRGQLVPMNLLSYGYTF; clone_size: NA; v_call: TRBV15; d_call: NA; j_call: TRBJ1-2
cdr3_nt: TGCGCCAGCAGCTTGTTGGGACTTAACACCGGGGAGCTGTTTTTT; cdr3_aa: CASSLLGLNTGELFF; clone_size: NA; v_call: TRBV5-1; d_call: NA; j_call: TRBJ2-2
cdr3_nt: TGTGCCAGCAGCGGGCAAAGAGATACGCAGTATTTT; cdr3_aa: CASSGQRDTQYF; clone_size: NA; v_call: TRBV7-9; d_call: NA; j_call: TRBJ2-3
cdr3_nt: TGTGCCAGCAGCCCCGGGAGGAACTACGAGCAGTACTTC; cdr3_aa: CASSPGRNYEQYF; clone_size: NA; v_call: TRBV7-3; d_call: TRBD2; j_call: TRBJ2-7
cdr3_nt: TGCGCCAGCAGCCAACCGACAGGCGCCTACGAGCAGTACTTC; cdr3_aa: CASSQPTGAYEQYF; clone_size: once; v_call: TRBV4-1; d_call: NA; j_call: TRBJ2-7
cdr3_nt: TGTGCCAGCAGCCTACTAACAGGGACCCCTGGAAACACCATATATTTT; cdr3_aa: CASSLLTGTPGNTIYF; clone_size: NA; v_call: TRBV28; d_call: NA; j_call: TRBJ1-3